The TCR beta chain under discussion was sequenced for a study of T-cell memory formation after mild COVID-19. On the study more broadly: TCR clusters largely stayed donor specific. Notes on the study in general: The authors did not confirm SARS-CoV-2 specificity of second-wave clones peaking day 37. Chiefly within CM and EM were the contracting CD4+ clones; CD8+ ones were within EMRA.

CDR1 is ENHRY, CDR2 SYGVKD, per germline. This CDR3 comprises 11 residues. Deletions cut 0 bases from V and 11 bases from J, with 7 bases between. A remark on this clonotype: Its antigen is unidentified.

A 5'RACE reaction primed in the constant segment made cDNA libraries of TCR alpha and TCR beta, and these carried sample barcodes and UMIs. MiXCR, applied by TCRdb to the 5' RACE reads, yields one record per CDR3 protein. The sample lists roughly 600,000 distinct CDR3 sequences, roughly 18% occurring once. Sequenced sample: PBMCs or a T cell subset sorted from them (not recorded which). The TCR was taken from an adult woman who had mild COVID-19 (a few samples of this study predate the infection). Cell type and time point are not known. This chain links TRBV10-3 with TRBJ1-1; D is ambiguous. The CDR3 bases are TGTGCCATCAGTGAGTCGATAGTCGCTTTCTTT. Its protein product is CAISESIVAFF.